This is a list of T cell receptor beta chains from one sample in a study of T cell changes during pregnancy in multiple sclerosis. The protocol was immunoSEQ multiplex PCR, while the TCRdb copy is restricted to in-frame clones and leaves out a portion. The table has over 90,000 clones, about 94% seen once; the top ten hold almost 1%. The sequencing used peripheral blood, collected after pregnancy. These receptors were collected from a female donor with multiple sclerosis, enrolled in a pregnancy study. Both conserved end residues are part of each CDR3. Fields, in order: CDR3 length, clone size, J gene, D gene, V gene, CDR3 protein, CDR3 DNA. The D gene is left open where the match is weak. Rows may omit the clone size; those that give it use once, few, many or a size class.

CDR3 length: 14
clone size: .
J gene: TRBJ2-7
D gene: .
V gene: TRBV29-1
CDR3 protein: CSVIGHRGFYEQYF
CDR3 DNA: TGCAGCGTAATAGGACACCGGGGGTTTTACGAGCAGTACTTC

CDR3 length: 14
clone size: .
J gene: TRBJ2-7
D gene: .
V gene: TRBV5-1
CDR3 protein: CASSSGRQGWEQYF
CDR3 DNA: TGCGCCAGCAGCTCGGGACGCCAGGGGTGGGAGCAGTACTTC

CDR3 length: 13
clone size: .
J gene: TRBJ2-1
D gene: TRBD2
V gene: TRBV7-6
CDR3 protein: CASIRLAGTEQFF
CDR3 DNA: TGTGCCAGCATCCGACTAGCGGGTACCGAGCAGTTCTTC

CDR3 length: 18
clone size: .
J gene: TRBJ2-1
D gene: TRBD1
V gene: TRBV10-1
CDR3 protein: CASSEPGTGASSYNEQFF
CDR3 DNA: TGCGCCAGCAGTGAGCCAGGTACAGGGGCGAGCTCCTACAATGAGCAGTTCTTC

CDR3 length: 13
clone size: .
J gene: TRBJ2-3
D gene: TRBD1
V gene: TRBV5-1
CDR3 protein: CASSWTGRDTQYF
CDR3 DNA: TGCGCCAGCAGCTGGACAGGGAGAGATACGCAGTATTTT

CDR3 length: 13
clone size: .
J gene: TRBJ2-2
D gene: TRBD2
V gene: TRBV5-1
CDR3 protein: CASSLGLAGELFF
CDR3 DNA: TGCGCCAGCAGCCTGGGACTAGCCGGGGAGCTGTTTTTT

CDR3 length: 16
clone size: .
J gene: TRBJ2-7
D gene: .
V gene: TRBV2
CDR3 protein: CASSRSHPTGSYEQYF
CDR3 DNA: TGTGCCAGCAGTCGGTCACACCCAACGGGGTCCTACGAGCAGTACTTC

CDR3 length: 14
clone size: .
J gene: TRBJ1-1
D gene: .
V gene: TRBV5-4
CDR3 protein: CASSLAQGGYIAFF
CDR3 DNA: TGTGCCAGCAGCTTGGCCCAGGGTGGCTACATCGCTTTCTTT

CDR3 length: 17
clone size: .
J gene: TRBJ2-1
D gene: TRBD2
V gene: TRBV4-3
CDR3 protein: CASSQESGESSYNEQFF
CDR3 DNA: TGCGCCAGCAGCCAAGAAAGCGGGGAAAGCTCCTACAATGAGCAGTTCTTC

CDR3 length: 15
clone size: .
J gene: TRBJ2-1
D gene: TRBD2
V gene: TRBV27
CDR3 protein: CASGLTSDFFYEQFF
CDR3 DNA: TGTGCCAGCGGGTTGACTAGCGATTTTTTCTATGAGCAGTTCTTC

CDR3 length: 13
clone size: .
J gene: TRBJ1-2
D gene: .
V gene: TRBV5-6
CDR3 protein: CASSPGVDYGYTF
CDR3 DNA: TGTGCCAGCAGCCCCGGGGTGGACTATGGCTACACCTTC

CDR3 length: 15
clone size: .
J gene: TRBJ1-3
D gene: .
V gene: TRBV27
CDR3 protein: CASSLSGAAGNTIYF
CDR3 DNA: TGTGCCAGCAGTTTATCAGGGGCTGCGGGAAACACCATATATTTT

CDR3 length: 13
clone size: .
J gene: TRBJ1-5
D gene: .
V gene: TRBV27
CDR3 protein: CASRRFYAEPQHF
CDR3 DNA: TGTGCCAGCAGGAGATTTTACGCGGAGCCCCAGCATTTT

CDR3 length: 14
clone size: .
J gene: TRBJ1-1
D gene: TRBD1
V gene: TRBV5-4
CDR3 protein: CASSAAGGFSGAFF
CDR3 DNA: TGTGCCAGCAGCGCGGCAGGGGGCTTTTCGGGGGCTTTCTTT

CDR3 length: 15
clone size: .
J gene: TRBJ2-3
D gene: TRBD2
V gene: TRBV29-1
CDR3 protein: CSVVLLADYTDTQYF
CDR3 DNA: TGCAGCGTTGTACTACTAGCGGACTACACAGATACGCAGTATTTT

CDR3 length: 15
clone size: .
J gene: TRBJ1-3
D gene: .
V gene: TRBV6-4
CDR3 protein: CASRETAASGNTIYF
CDR3 DNA: TGTGCCAGCAGAGAGACAGCTGCCTCTGGAAACACCATATATTTT

CDR3 length: 15
clone size: .
J gene: TRBJ2-7
D gene: TRBD2
V gene: TRBV2
CDR3 protein: CASSDAKREIYEQYF
CDR3 DNA: TGTGCCAGCAGTGACGCCAAGCGGGAGATCTACGAGCAGTACTTC

CDR3 length: 14
clone size: .
J gene: TRBJ1-4
D gene: .
V gene: TRBV30
CDR3 protein: CAWERQVSNEKLFF
CDR3 DNA: TGTGCCTGGGAAAGACAGGTCTCTAATGAAAAACTGTTTTTT

CDR3 length: 15
clone size: .
J gene: TRBJ1-5
D gene: TRBD1
V gene: TRBV6-4
CDR3 protein: CASSDNRGPNQPQHF
CDR3 DNA: TGTGCCAGCAGTGATAACAGGGGGCCGAATCAGCCCCAGCATTTT

CDR3 length: 15
clone size: .
J gene: TRBJ2-7
D gene: TRBD1
V gene: TRBV6-5
CDR3 protein: CASRTGPGGAYEQYF
CDR3 DNA: TGTGCCAGCAGAACGGGGCCAGGGGGCGCCTACGAGCAGTACTTC

CDR3 length: 13
clone size: .
J gene: TRBJ2-7
D gene: TRBD2
V gene: TRBV27
CDR3 protein: CASSWRGAYEQYF
CDR3 DNA: TGTGCCAGCAGTTGGCGGGGGGCTTACGAGCAGTACTTC

CDR3 length: 17
clone size: .
J gene: TRBJ1-3
D gene: .
V gene: TRBV4-2
CDR3 protein: CASSQDPEASSGNTIYF
CDR3 DNA: TGTGCCAGCAGCCAAGATCCTGAGGCGTCCTCTGGAAACACCATATATTTT

CDR3 length: 11
clone size: .
J gene: TRBJ1-1
D gene: .
V gene: TRBV18
CDR3 protein: CASSGASEAFF
CDR3 DNA: TGTGCCAGCTCGGGGGCCAGTGAAGCTTTCTTT

CDR3 length: 14
clone size: .
J gene: TRBJ2-4
D gene: TRBD2
V gene: TRBV7-2
CDR3 protein: CASSGGGAKNIQYF
CDR3 DNA: TGTGCCAGCTCCGGGGGGGGAGCCAAAAACATTCAGTACTTC

CDR3 length: 16
clone size: .
J gene: TRBJ2-2
D gene: .
V gene: TRBV18
CDR3 protein: CASASLGTPNTGELFF
CDR3 DNA: TGTGCCAGCGCATCACTCGGGACACCCAACACCGGGGAGCTGTTTTTT

CDR3 length: 13
clone size: once
J gene: TRBJ1-1
D gene: TRBD1
V gene: TRBV4-1
CDR3 protein: CASSQTGVTEAFF
CDR3 DNA: TGCGCCAGCAGCCAGACAGGGGTCACTGAAGCTTTCTTT

CDR3 length: 16
clone size: once
J gene: TRBJ2-4
D gene: TRBD2
V gene: TRBV7-9
CDR3 protein: CASSSGAGGLKNIQYF
CDR3 DNA: TGTGCCAGCAGCTCGGGGGCGGGAGGCCTCAAAAACATTCAGTACTTC

CDR3 length: 13
clone size: .
J gene: TRBJ1-4
D gene: .
V gene: TRBV14
CDR3 protein: CASSQASGGKLFF
CDR3 DNA: TGTGCCAGCAGCCAAGCATCCGGTGGAAAACTGTTTTTT

CDR3 length: 13
clone size: .
J gene: TRBJ2-3
D gene: .
V gene: TRBV9
CDR3 protein: CASSVELADTQYF
CDR3 DNA: TGTGCCAGCAGCGTAGAACTAGCAGATACGCAGTATTTT

CDR3 length: 16
clone size: .
J gene: TRBJ2-1
D gene: TRBD2
V gene: TRBV5-6
CDR3 protein: CASSLGGTSGYNEQFF
CDR3 DNA: TGTGCCAGCAGCTTGGGGGGAACTAGCGGATACAATGAGCAGTTCTTC

CDR3 length: 14
clone size: .
J gene: TRBJ2-7
D gene: TRBD1
V gene: TRBV28
CDR3 protein: CATTNRGSSYEQYF
CDR3 DNA: TGTGCCACAACAAACAGGGGGAGCTCCTACGAGCAGTACTTC

CDR3 length: 15
clone size: .
J gene: TRBJ1-4
D gene: TRBD1
V gene: TRBV5-1
CDR3 protein: CASSLGDRGLEKLFF
CDR3 DNA: TGCGCCAGCAGCTTGGGGGACAGGGGGTTGGAAAAACTGTTTTTT

CDR3 length: 15
clone size: .
J gene: TRBJ2-7
D gene: .
V gene: TRBV5-4
CDR3 protein: CASSLGPDSSYEQYF
CDR3 DNA: TGTGCCAGCAGCTTGGGCCCGGACAGCTCCTACGAGCAGTACTTC

CDR3 length: 18
clone size: once
J gene: TRBJ2-5
D gene: .
V gene: TRBV5-4
CDR3 protein: CASSVRSSGQGGRETQYF
CDR3 DNA: TGTGCCAGCAGTGTGCGGTCCTCCGGTCAGGGGGGTAGGGAGACCCAGTACTTC

CDR3 length: 16
clone size: .
J gene: TRBJ2-3
D gene: TRBD2
V gene: TRBV6-1
CDR3 protein: CASSEVRLAGTDTQYF
CDR3 DNA: TGTGCCAGCAGTGAAGTGAGACTAGCGGGAACAGATACGCAGTATTTT

CDR3 length: 17
clone size: .
J gene: TRBJ1-1
D gene: TRBD1
V gene: TRBV18
CDR3 protein: CASSPAAGTGGGTEAFF
CDR3 DNA: TGTGCCAGCTCACCGGCCGCCGGGACAGGGGGGGGCACTGAAGCTTTCTTT

CDR3 length: 16
clone size: .
J gene: TRBJ2-1
D gene: .
V gene: TRBV4-2
CDR3 protein: CASSQASGSSYNEQFF
CDR3 DNA: TGTGCCAGCAGCCAAGCGTCAGGCTCTTCCTACAATGAGCAGTTCTTC

CDR3 length: 17
clone size: .
J gene: TRBJ2-1
D gene: TRBD2
V gene: TRBV27
CDR3 protein: CASSATRASGSGWEQFF
CDR3 DNA: TGTGCCAGCAGTGCAACCCGGGCTAGCGGGAGTGGTTGGGAGCAGTTCTTC

CDR3 length: 17
clone size: .
J gene: TRBJ2-7
D gene: TRBD2
V gene: TRBV2
CDR3 protein: CASSEGVAGGPVYEQYF
CDR3 DNA: TGTGCCAGCAGTGAGGGGGTTGCGGGAGGGCCGGTTTACGAGCAGTACTTC

CDR3 length: 11
clone size: .
J gene: TRBJ2-7
D gene: .
V gene: TRBV6-1
CDR3 protein: CASSAGYEQYF
CDR3 DNA: TGTGCCAGCAGCGCAGGCTACGAGCAGTACTTC

CDR3 length: 11
clone size: .
J gene: TRBJ2-1
D gene: .
V gene: TRBV2
CDR3 protein: CASSWTHEQFF
CDR3 DNA: TGTGCCAGCAGCTGGACACATGAGCAGTTCTTC

CDR3 length: 16
clone size: .
J gene: TRBJ1-4
D gene: .
V gene: TRBV6-5
CDR3 protein: CASSYLPGATNEKLFF
CDR3 DNA: TGTGCCAGCAGTTACCTCCCCGGGGCAACTAATGAAAAACTGTTTTTT

CDR3 length: 14
clone size: once
J gene: TRBJ2-7
D gene: TRBD1
V gene: TRBV7-9
CDR3 protein: CASSAGTGIYEQYF
CDR3 DNA: TGTGCCAGCAGCGCCGGGACAGGTATCTACGAGCAGTACTTC